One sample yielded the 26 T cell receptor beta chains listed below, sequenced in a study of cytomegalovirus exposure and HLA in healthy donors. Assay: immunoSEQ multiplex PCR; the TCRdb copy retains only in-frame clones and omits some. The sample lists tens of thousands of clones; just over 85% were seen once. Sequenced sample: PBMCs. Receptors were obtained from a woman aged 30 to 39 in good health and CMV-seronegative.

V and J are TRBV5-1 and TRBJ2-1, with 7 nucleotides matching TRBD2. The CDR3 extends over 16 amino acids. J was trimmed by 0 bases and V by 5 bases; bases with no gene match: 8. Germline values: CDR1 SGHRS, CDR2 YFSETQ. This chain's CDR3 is CASRGWAGDSYNEQFF. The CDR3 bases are TGCGCCAGCAGAGGCTGGGCGGGGGACTCCTACAATGAGCAGTTCTTC.

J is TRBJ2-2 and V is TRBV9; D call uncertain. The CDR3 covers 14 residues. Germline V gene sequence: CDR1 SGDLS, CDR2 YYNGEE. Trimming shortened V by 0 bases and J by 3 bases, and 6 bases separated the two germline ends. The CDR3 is CASSVAPDTGELFF. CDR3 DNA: TGTGCCAGCAGCGTAGCTCCGGACACCGGGGAGCTGTTTTTT.

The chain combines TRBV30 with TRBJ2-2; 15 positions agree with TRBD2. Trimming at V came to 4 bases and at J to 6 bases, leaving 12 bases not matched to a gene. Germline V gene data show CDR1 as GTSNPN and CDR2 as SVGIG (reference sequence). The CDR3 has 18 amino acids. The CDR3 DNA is TGTGCCTGGAATCCCGGACTAGCGGGAGGGCCTTTCGCCGGGGAGCTGTTTTTT. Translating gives CAWNPGLAGGPFAGELFF. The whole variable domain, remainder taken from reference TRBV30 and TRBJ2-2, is SQTIHQWPATLVQPVGSPLSLECTVEGTSNPNLYWYRQAAGRGLQLLFYSVGIGQISSEVPQNLSASRPQDRQFILSSKKLLLSDSGFYLCAWNPGLAGGPFAGELFFGEGSRLTVL.

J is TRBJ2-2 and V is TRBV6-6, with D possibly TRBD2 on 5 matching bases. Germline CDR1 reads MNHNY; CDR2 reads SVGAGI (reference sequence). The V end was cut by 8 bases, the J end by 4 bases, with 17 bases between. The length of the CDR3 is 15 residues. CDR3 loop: CASYSRAEGTGELFF. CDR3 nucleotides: TGTGCCAGCTACTCGCGCGCAGAGGGCACCGGGGAGCTGTTTTTT.

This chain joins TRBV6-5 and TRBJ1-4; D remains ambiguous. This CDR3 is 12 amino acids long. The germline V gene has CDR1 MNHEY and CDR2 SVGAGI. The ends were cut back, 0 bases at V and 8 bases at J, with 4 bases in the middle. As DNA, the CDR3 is TGTGCCAGCAGTTACTCCGGGGAAAAACTGTTTTTT. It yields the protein CASSYSGEKLFF.

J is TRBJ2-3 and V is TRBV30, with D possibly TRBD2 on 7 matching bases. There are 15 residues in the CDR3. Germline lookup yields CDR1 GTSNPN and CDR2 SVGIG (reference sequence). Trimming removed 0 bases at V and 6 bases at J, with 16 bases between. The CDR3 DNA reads TGTGCCTGGAGTGTTAGGTCGGGGGGCAGGGATACGCAGTATTTT. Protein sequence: CAWSVRSGGRDTQYF. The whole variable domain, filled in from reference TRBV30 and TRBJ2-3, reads SQTIHQWPATLVQPVGSPLSLECTVEGTSNPNLYWYRQAAGRGLQLLFYSVGIGQISSEVPQNLSASRPQDRQFILSSKKLLLSDSGFYLCAWSVRSGGRDTQYFGPGTRLTVL.

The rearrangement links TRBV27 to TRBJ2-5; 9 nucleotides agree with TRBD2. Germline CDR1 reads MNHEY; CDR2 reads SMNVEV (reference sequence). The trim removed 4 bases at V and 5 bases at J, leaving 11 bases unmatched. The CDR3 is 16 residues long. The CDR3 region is CASSSTSGLTRETQYF. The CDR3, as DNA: TGTGCCAGCAGTTCGACTAGCGGTCTCACTCGGGAGACCCAGTACTTC.

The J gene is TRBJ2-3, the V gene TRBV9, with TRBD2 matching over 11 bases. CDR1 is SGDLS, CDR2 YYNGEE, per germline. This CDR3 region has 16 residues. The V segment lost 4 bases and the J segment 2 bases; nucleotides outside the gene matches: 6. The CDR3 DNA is TGTGCCAGCAGCTCCGGGACTAGCGGCTCCACAGATACGCAGTATTTT. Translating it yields CASSSGTSGSTDTQYF.

In DNA, the CDR3 is TGTGCCAGCAGCGTCGGACAGGGGGCGAAAGGAAACACCATATATTTT. This codes for CASSVGQGAKGNTIYF. This sequence joins TRBV5-6 and TRBJ1-3; 11 positions agree with TRBD1. CDR1 SGHDT and CDR2 YYEEEE come from the germline V gene. V gave up 4 bases and J gave up 4 bases; unmatched junction bases: 7. The CDR3 consists of 16 residues.

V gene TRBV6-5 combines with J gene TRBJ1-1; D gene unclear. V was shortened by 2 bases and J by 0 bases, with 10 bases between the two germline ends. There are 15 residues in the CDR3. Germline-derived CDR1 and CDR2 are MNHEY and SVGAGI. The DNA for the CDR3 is TGTGCCAGCAGTTACCTCCTAGGTATGAACACTGAAGCTTTCTTT. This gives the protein CASSYLLGMNTEAFF.

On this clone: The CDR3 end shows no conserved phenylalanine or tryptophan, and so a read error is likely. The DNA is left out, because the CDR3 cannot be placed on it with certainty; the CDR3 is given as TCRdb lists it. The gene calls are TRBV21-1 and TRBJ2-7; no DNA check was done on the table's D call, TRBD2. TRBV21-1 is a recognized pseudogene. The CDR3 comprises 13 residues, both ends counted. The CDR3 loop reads CASSSQGGLAGGA.

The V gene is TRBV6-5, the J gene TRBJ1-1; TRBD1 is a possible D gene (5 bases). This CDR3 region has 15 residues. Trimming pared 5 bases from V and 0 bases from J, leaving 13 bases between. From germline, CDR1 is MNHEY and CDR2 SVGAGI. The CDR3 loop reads CASSRGVGMNTEAFF. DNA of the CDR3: TGTGCCAGCAGTCGGGGGGTGGGGATGAACACTGAAGCTTTCTTT.

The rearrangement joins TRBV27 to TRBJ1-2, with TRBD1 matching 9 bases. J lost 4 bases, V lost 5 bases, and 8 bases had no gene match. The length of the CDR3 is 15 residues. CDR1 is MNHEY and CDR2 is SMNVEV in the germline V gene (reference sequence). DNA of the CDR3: TGTGCCAGCAGTCCGGGGACAGGGTGGGGCTATGGCTACACCTTC. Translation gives CASSPGTGWGYGYTF.

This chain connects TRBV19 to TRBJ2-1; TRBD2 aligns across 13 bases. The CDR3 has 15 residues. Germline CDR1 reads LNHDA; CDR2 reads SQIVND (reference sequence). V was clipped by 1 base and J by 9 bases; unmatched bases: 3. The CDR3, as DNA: TGTGCCAGTAGTATAGGGACTAGCGGGAGTTTTGAGCAGTTCTTC. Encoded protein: CASSIGTSGSFEQFF.

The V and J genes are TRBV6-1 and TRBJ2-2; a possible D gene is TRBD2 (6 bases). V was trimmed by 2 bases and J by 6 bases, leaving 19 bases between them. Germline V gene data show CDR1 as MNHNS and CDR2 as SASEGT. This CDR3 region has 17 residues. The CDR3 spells CASSEPRLGLASGELFF. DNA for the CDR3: TGTGCCAGCAGTGAACCCCGCCTAGGCCTAGCGTCCGGGGAGCTGTTTTTT.

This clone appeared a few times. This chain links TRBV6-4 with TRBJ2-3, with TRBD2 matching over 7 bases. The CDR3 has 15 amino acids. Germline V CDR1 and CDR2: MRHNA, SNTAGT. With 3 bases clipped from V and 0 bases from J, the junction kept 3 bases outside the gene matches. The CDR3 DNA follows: TGTGCCAGCAGTGAAGGTAGCGGGAGCACAGATACGCAGTATTTT. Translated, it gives CASSEGSGSTDTQYF.

The CDR3 DNA is TGCAGCTTGAGCGGGAGTCCCTACAATGAGCAGTTCTTC. It codes for CSLSGSPYNEQFF. The V call is TRBV29-1, the J call TRBJ2-1; 8 nucleotides line up with TRBD2. V lost 8 bases and J lost 2; bases outside the gene matches: 5. The CDR3 is made up of 13 amino acids. Germline CDR1 reads SQVTM; CDR2 reads ANQGSEA.

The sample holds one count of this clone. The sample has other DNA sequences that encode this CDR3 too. CDR3 loop: CASSPYTDTQYF. DNA of the CDR3: TGTGCCAGCAGCCCGTACACAGATACGCAGTATTTT. The chain has TRBV7-2 and TRBJ2-3; D is uncertain. Trimming removed 5 bases at V and 2 bases at J, with 5 bases between. The germline V gene encodes CDR1 SGHTA and CDR2 FQGNSA. The CDR3 is made up of 12 amino acids.

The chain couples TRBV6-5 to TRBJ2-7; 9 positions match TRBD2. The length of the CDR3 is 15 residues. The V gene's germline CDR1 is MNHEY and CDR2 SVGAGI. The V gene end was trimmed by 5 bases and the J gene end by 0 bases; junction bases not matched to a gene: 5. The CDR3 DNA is TGTGCCAGCAGTACAGCGACTAGCGGCTCCTACGAGCAGTACTTC. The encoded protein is CASSTATSGSYEQYF.

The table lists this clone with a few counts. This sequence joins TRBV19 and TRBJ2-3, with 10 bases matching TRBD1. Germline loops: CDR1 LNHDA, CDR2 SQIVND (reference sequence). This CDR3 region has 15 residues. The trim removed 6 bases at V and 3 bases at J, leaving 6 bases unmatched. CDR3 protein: CASRSGQGRTDTQYF. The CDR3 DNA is TGTGCCAGTAGATCGGGACAGGGGAGAACAGATACGCAGTATTTT.

CDR3: CASSLLGNTGPGELFF. The CDR3 nucleotides are TGTGCCAGCAGTTTATTGGGTAATACAGGGCCCGGGGAGCTGTTTTTT. The rearrangement uses TRBV28 and TRBJ2-2; tentative D call: TRBD1 (6 bases). The CDR3 has 16 amino acids. Germline assignment: CDR1 MDHEN and CDR2 SYDVKM. V lost 1 base and J 6 bases, leaving 15 bases between the germline ends.

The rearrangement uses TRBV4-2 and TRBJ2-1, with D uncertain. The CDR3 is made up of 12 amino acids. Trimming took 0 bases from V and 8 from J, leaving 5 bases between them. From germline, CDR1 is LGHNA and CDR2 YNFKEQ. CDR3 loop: CASSQEGYEQFF. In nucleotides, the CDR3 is TGTGCCAGCAGCCAAGAGGGCTATGAGCAGTTCTTC.

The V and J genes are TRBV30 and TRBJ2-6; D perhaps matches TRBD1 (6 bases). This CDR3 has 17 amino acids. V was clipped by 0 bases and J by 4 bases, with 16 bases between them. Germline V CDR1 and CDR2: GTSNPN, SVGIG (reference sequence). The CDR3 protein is CAWSVQGAASGANVLTF. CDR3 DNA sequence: TGTGCCTGGAGTGTACAGGGCGCAGCCTCCGGGGCCAACGTCCTGACTTTC.

The DNA of the CDR3 is TGTGCCAGCAGCGTAGCAGGGGCGTCCTACGAGCAGTACTTC. Translated: CASSVAGASYEQYF. The rearrangement uses TRBV9 and TRBJ2-7; D perhaps matches TRBD1 (6 bases). The germline V and J ends were trimmed by 0 bases and 1 base, with 8 bases remaining between them. This CDR3 is built from 14 residues. CDR1 SGDLS and CDR2 YYNGEE come from the germline V gene.

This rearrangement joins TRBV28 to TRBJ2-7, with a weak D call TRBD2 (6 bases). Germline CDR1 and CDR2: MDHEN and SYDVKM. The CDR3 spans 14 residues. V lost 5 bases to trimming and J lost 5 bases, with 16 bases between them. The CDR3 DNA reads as TGTGCCAGCAGTCAGGCGGGACCGCAGGACGAGCAGTACTTC. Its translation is CASSQAGPQDEQYF.

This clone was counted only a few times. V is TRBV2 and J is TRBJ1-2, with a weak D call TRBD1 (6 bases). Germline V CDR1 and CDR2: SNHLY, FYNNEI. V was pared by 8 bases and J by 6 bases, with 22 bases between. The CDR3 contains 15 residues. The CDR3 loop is CASLMGRGAMDGYTF. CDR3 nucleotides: TGTGCCAGCCTTATGGGCCGGGGGGCGATGGATGGCTACACCTTC.